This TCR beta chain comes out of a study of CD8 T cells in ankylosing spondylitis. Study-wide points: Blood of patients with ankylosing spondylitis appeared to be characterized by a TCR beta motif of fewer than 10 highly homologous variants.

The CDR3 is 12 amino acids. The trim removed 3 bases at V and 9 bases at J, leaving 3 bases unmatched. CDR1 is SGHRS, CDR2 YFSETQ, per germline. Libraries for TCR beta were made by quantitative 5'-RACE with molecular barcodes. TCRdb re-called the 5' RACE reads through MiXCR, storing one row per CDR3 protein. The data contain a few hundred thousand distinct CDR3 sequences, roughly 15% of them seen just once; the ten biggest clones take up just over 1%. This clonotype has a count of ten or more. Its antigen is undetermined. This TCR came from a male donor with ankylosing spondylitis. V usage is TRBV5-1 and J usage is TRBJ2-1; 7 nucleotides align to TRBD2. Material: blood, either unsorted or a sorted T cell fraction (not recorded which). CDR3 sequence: CASSWEGREQFF. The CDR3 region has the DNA TGCGCCAGCAGCTGGGAGGGTCGTGAGCAGTTCTTC.